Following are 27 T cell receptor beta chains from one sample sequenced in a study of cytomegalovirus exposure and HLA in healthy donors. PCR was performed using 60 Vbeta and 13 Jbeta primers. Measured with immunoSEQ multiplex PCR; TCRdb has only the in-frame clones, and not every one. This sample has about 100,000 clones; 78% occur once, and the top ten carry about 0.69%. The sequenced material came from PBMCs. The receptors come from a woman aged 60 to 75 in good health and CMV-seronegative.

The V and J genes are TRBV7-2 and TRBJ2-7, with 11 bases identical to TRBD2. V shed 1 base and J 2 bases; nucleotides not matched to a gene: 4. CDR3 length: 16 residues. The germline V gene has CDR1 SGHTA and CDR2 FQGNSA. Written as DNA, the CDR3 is TGTGCCAGCAGCTTAGAAACTAGCGGGGGTCCCTACGAGCAGTACTTC. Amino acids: CASSLETSGGPYEQYF.

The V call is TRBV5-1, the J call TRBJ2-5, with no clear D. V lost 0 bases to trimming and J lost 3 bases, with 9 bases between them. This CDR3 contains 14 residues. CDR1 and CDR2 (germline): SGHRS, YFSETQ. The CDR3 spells CASSLGAVEETQYF. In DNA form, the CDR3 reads TGCGCCAGCAGCTTGGGGGCAGTAGAAGAGACCCAGTACTTC.

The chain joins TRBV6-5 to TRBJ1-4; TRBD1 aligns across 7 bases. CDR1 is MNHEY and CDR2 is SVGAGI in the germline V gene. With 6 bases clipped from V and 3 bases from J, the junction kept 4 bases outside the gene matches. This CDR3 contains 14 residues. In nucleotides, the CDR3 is TGTGCCAGCAGAAAACAGGGGTCTAATGAAAAACTGTTTTTT. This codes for CASRKQGSNEKLFF.

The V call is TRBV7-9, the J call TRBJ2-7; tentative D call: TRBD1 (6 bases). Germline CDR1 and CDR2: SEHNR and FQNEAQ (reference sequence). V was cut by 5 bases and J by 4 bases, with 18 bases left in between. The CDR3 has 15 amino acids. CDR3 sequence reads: CASSPAATGQYEQYF. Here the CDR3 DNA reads TGTGCCAGCAGCCCAGCGGCGACAGGACAATACGAGCAGTACTTC. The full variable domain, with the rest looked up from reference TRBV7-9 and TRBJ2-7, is DTGVSQNPRHKITKRGQNVTFRCDPISEHNRLYWYRQTLGQGPEFLTYFQNEAQLEKSRLLSDRFSAERPKGSFSTLEIQRTEQGDSAMYLCASSPAATGQYEQYFGPGTRLTVT.

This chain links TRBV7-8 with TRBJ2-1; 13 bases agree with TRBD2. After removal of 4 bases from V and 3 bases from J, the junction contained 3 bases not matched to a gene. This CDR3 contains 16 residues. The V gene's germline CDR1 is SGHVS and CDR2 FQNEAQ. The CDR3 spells CASSSGTSGNYNEQFF. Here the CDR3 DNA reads TGTGCCAGCAGCTCCGGGACTAGCGGGAACTACAATGAGCAGTTCTTC.

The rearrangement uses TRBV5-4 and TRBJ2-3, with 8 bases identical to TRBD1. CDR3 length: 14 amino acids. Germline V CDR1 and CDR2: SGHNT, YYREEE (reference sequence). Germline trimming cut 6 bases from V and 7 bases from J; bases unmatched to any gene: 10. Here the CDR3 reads CASIPDREVNTQYF. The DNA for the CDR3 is TGTGCCAGCATCCCGGACAGGGAGGTAAATACGCAGTATTTT.

In nucleotides, the CDR3 is TGCGCCAGCAGCCAGACTAGCGGGGATTACAATGAGCAGTTCTTC. Translated: CASSQTSGDYNEQFF. The genes are TRBV4-3 and TRBJ2-1, with 11 bases fitting TRBD2. CDR1 and CDR2 from the germline V gene are LGHNA and YSLEER. This CDR3 contains 15 residues. The V segment lost 3 bases and the J segment 4 bases; nucleotides outside the gene matches: 2.

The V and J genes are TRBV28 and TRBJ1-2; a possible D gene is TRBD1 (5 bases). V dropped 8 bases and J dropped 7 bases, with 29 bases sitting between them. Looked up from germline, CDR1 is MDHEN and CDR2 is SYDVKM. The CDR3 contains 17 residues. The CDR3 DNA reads TGTGCCAGCGAGTCGTTTCTGTCAGCGGGGGAAAAGGTTGGCTACACCTTC. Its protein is CASESFLSAGEKVGYTF.

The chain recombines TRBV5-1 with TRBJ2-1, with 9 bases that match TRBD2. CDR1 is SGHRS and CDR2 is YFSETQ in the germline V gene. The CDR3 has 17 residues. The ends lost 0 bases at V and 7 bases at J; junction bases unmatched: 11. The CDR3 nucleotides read TGCGCCAGCAGCTTGGCCGGTCCGGCGGGGGGGCCGAATGAGCAGTTCTTC. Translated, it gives CASSLAGPAGGPNEQFF.

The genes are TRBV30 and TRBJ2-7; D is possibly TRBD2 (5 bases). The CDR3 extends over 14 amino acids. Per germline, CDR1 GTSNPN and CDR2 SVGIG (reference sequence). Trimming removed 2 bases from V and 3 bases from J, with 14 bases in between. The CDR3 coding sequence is TGTGCCTGGAGTCGTCCCCCGGACTTCTACGAGCAGTACTTC. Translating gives CAWSRPPDFYEQYF.

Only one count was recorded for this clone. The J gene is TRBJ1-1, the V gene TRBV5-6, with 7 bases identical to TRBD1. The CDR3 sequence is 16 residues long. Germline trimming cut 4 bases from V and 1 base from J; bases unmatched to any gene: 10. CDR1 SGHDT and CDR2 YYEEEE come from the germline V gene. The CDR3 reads CASSLKLGTENTEAFF. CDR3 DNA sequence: TGTGCCAGCAGCCTGAAGCTCGGGACAGAGAACACTGAAGCTTTCTTT.

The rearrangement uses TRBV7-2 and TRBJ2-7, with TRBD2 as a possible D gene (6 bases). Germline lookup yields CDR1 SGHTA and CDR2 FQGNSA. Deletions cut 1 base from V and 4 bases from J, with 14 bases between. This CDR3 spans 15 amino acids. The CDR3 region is CASSLESSAGYEQYF. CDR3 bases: TGTGCCAGCAGCTTAGAATCTAGCGCTGGGTACGAGCAGTACTTC.

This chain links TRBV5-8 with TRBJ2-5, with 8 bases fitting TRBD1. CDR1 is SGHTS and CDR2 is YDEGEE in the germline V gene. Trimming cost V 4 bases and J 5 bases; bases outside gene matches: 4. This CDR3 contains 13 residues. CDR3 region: CASSNTGGETQYF. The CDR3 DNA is TGTGCCAGCAGCAACACAGGGGGGGAGACCCAGTACTTC. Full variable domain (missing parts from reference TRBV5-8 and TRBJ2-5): EAGVTQSPTHLIKTRGQQATLRCSPISGHTSVYWYQQALGLGLQFLLWYDEGEERNRGNFPPRFSGRQFPNYSSELNVNALELEDSALYLCASSNTGGETQYFGPGTRLLVL.

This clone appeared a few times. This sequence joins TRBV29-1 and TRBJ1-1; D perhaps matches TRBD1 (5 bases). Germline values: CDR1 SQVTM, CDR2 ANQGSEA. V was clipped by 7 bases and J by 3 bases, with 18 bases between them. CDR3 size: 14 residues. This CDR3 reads CSAKTRDFYTEAFF. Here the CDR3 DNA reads TGCAGCGCTAAGACCCGGGACTTCTACACTGAAGCTTTCTTT.

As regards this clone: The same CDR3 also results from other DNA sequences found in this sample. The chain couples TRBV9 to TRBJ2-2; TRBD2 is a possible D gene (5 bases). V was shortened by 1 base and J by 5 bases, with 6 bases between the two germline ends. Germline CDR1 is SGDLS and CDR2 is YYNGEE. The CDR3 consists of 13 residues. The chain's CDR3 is CASSVRGTGELFF. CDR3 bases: TGTGCCAGCAGCGTACGAGGGACCGGGGAGCTGTTTTTT.

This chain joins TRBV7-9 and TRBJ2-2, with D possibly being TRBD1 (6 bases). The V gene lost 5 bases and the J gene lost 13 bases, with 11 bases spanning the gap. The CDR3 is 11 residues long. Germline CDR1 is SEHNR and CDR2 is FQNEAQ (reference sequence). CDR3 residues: CASSQIQGLFF. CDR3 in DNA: TGTGCCAGCAGCCAAATACAGGGGCTGTTTTTT.

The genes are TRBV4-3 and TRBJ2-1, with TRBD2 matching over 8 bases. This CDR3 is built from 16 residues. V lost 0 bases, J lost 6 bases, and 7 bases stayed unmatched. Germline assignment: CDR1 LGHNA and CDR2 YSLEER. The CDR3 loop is CASSQEGLGGFNEQFF. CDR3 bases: TGCGCCAGCAGCCAAGAGGGACTAGGGGGATTCAATGAGCAGTTCTTC.

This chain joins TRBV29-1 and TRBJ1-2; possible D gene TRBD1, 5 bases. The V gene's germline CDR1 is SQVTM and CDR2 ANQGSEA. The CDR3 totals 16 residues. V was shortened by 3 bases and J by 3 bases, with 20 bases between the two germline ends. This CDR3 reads CSVDGWGEQSDYGYTF. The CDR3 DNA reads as TGCAGCGTTGACGGGTGGGGGGAACAGAGCGACTATGGCTACACCTTC.

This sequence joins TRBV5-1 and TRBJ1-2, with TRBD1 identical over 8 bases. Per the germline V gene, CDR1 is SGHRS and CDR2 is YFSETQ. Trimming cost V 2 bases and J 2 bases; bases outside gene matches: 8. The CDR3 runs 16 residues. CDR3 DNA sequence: TGCGCCAGCAGCTTTCGTCAGGGGGCCACCAACTATGGCTACACCTTC. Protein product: CASSFRQGATNYGYTF.

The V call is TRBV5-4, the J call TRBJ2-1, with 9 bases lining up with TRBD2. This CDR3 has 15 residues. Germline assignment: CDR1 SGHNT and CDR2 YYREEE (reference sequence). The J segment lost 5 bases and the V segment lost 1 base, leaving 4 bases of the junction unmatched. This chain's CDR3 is CASSLPLAGNNEQFF. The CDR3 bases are TGTGCCAGCAGCTTGCCACTAGCGGGCAACAATGAGCAGTTCTTC.

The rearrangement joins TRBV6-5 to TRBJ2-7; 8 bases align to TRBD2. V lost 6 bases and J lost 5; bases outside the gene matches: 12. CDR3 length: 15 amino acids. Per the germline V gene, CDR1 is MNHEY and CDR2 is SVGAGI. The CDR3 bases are TGTGCCAGCAGAGCGGCGGTAGCGGGAACCGACGAGCAGTACTTC. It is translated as CASRAAVAGTDEQYF.

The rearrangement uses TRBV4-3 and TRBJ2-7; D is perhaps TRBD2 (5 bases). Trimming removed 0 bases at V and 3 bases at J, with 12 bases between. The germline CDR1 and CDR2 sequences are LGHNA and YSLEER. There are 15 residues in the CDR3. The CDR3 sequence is CASSQDSGILYEQYF. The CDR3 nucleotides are TGCGCCAGCAGCCAAGACTCCGGGATCCTCTACGAGCAGTACTTC.

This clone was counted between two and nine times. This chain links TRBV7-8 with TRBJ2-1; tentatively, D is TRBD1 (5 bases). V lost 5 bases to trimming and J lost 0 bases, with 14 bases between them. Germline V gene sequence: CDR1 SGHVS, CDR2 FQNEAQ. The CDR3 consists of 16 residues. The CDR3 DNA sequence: TGTGCCAGCAGCGCTGGGGCCACCCGCTCCTACAATGAGCAGTTCTTC. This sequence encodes CASSAGATRSYNEQFF.

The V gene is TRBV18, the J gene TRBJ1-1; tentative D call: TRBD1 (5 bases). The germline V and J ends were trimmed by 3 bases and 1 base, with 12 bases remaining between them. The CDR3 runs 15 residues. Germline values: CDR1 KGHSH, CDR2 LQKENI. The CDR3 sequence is CASSPTGQGNTEAFF. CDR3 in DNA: TGTGCCAGCTCACCCACAGGCCAAGGGAACACTGAAGCTTTCTTT.

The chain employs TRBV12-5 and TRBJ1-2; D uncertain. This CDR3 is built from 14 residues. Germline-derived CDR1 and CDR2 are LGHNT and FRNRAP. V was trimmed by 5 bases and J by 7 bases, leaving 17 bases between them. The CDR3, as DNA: TGTGCTAGTGGTGACCGGGTCGGGGAAGCTGGCTACACCTTC. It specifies CASGDRVGEAGYTF.

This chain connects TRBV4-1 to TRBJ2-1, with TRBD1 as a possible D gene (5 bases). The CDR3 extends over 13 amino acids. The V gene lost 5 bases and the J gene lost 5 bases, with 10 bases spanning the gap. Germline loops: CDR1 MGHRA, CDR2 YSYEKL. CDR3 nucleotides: TGCGCCAGCAGCAGGGGCCTTAACAATGAGCAGTTCTTC. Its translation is CASSRGLNNEQFF.

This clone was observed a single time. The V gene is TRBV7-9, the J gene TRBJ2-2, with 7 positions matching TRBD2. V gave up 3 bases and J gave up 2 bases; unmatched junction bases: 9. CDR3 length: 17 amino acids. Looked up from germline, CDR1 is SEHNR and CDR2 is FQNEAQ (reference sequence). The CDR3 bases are TGTGCCAGCAGCTTGTCCTTAGCGGGTCATAACACCGGGGAGCTGTTTTTT. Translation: CASSLSLAGHNTGELFF. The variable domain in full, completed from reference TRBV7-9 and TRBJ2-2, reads DTGVSQNPRHKITKRGQNVTFRCDPISEHNRLYWYRQTLGQGPEFLTYFQNEAQLEKSRLLSDRFSAERPKGSFSTLEIQRTEQGDSAMYLCASSLSLAGHNTGELFFGEGSRLTVL.